This T cell receptor beta chain was sequenced for a study of shared clonotypes between healthy human individuals. Whole-study context: The study drew on two women and a few men aged 18 to 49 as donors.

The assay used deep level. Sequenced by immunoSEQ multiplex PCR; TCRdb stores in-frame clones only, minus some. The data show roughly 2.2 million clones, 85% to 95% seen once. This clone was picked up one time. Donors, without exception, were Caucasian adults residing in Nashville, Tennessee. Division of CD4+ cells produced a CD45RA+ naive subset and a CD45RA-negative memory subset. Germline CDR1 is MNHEY and CDR2 is SMNVEV (reference sequence). This CDR3 has 18 residues. V was clipped by 4 bases and J by 4 bases; unmatched bases: 11. The chain couples TRBV27 to TRBJ2-1; TRBD2 agrees at 12 bases. This TCR came from a man aged 18 to 35 in good health. Some clones in this sample may be carry-over from other donors' samples. Sequencing used naive CD4+ T cells from PBMCs. Subset denoted: CD45RA+ positively selected. The CDR3 DNA reads TGTGCCAGCAGTTCGATCAGGACTAGCGGGGTGTCTTACAATGAGCAGTTCTTC. Protein: CASSSIRTSGVSYNEQFF.